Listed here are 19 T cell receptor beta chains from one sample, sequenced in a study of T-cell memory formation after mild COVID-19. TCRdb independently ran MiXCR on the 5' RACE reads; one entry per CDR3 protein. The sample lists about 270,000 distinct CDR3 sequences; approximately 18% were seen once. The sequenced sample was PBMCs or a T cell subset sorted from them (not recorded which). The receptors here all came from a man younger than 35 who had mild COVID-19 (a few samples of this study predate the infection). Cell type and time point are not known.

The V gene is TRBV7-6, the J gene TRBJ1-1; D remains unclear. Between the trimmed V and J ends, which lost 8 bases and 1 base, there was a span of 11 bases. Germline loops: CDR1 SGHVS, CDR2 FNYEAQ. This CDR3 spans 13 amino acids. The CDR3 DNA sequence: TGTGCCAGCCGAAGCCCGGGGAACACTGAAGCTTTCTTT. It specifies CASRSPGNTEAFF.

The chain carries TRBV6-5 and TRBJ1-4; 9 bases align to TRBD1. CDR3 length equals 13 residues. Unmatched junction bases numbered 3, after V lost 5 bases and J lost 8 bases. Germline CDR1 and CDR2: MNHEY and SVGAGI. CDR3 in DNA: TGTGCCAGCAGTCCTGGACAGGGGGAAAAACTGTTTTTT. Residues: CASSPGQGEKLFF.

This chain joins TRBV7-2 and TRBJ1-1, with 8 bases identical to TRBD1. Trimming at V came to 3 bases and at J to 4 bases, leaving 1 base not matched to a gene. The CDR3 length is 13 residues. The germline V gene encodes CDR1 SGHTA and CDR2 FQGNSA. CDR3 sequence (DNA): TGTGCCAGCAGCTTGACAGGGGCCACTGAAGCTTTCTTT. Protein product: CASSLTGATEAFF. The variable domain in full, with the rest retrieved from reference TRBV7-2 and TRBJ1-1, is GAGVSQSPSNKVTEKGKDVELRCDPISGHTALYWYRQSLGQGLEFLIYFQGNSAPDKSGLPSDRFSAERTGGSVSTLTIQRTQQEDSAVYLCASSLTGATEAFFGQGTRLTVV.

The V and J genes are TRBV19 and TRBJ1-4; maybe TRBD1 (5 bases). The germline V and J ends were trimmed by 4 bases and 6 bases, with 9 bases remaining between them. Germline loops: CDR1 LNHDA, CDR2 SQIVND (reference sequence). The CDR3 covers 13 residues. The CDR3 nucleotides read TGTGCCAGTAGTACGACAGTCTATGAAAAACTGTTTTTT. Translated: CASSTTVYEKLFF.

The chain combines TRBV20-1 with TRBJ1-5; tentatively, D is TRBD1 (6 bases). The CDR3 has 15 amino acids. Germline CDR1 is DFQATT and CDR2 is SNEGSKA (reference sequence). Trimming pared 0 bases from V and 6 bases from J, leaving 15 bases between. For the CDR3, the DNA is TGCAGTGCTAGAGATCAGACAGGAGGCGGTCAGCCCCAGCATTTT. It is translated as CSARDQTGGGQPQHF.

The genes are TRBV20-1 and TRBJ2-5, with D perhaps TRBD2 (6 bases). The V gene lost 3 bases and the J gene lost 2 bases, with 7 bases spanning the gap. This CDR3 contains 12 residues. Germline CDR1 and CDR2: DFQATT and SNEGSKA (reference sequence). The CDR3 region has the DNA TGCAGTGCTAGGGGGGGTCAAGAGACCCAGTACTTC. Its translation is CSARGGQETQYF.

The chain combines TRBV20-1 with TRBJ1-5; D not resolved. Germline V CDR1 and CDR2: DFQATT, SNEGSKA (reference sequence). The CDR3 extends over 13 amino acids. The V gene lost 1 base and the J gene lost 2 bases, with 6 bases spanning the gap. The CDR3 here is CSARVAGNQPQHF. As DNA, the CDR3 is TGCAGTGCTAGAGTGGCAGGCAATCAGCCCCAGCATTTT.

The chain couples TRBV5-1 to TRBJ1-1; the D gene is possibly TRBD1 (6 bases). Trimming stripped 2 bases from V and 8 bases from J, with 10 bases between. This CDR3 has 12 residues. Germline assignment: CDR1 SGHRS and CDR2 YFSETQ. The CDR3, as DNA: TGCGCCAGCAGCTTACAGGGCCCCGAAGCTTTCTTT. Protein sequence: CASSLQGPEAFF.

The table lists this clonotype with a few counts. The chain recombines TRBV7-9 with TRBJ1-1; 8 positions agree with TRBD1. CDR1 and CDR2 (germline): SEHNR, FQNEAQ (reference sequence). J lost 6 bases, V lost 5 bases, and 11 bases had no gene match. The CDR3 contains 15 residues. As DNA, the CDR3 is TGTGCCAGCAGCCAGGTCGACAGGGGAACCCCTGAAGCTTTCTTT. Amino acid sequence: CASSQVDRGTPEAFF.

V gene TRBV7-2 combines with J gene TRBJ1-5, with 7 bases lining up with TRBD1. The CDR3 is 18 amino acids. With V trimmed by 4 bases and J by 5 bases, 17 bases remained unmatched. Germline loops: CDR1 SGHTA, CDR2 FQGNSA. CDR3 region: CASSSPGERDREDQPQHF. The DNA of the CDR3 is TGTGCCAGCAGCTCCCCTGGGGAACGGGACAGAGAAGATCAGCCCCAGCATTTT. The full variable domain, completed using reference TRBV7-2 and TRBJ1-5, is GAGVSQSPSNKVTEKGKDVELRCDPISGHTALYWYRQSLGQGLEFLIYFQGNSAPDKSGLPSDRFSAERTGGSVSTLTIQRTQQEDSAVYLCASSSPGERDREDQPQHFGDGTRLSIL.

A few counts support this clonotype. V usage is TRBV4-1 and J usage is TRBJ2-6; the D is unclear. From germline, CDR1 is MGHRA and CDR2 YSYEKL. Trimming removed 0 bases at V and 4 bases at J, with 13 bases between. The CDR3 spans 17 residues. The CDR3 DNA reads TGCGCCAGCAGCCAAGATGAAGGGTACGCCGGGGCCAACGTCCTGACTTTC. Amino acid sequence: CASSQDEGYAGANVLTF.

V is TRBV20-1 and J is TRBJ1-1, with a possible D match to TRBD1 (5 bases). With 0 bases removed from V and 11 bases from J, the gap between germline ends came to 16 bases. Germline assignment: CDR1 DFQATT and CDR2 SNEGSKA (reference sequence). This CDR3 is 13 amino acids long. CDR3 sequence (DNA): TGCAGTGCTAGAGATGGTACAGGCAGCTGGGCTTTCTTT. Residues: CSARDGTGSWAFF.

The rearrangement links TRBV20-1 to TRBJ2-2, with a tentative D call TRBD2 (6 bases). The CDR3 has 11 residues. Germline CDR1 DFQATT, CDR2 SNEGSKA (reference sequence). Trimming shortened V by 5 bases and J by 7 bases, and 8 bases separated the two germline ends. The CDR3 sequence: CSAPEGGELFF. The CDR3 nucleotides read TGCAGTGCTCCGGAGGGCGGGGAGCTGTTTTTT.

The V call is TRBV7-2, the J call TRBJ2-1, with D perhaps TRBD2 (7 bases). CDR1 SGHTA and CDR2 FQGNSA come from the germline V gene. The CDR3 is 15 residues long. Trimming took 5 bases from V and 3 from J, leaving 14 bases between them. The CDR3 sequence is CASSKRGAGYNEQFF. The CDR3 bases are TGTGCCAGCAGCAAACGGGGGGCCGGCTACAATGAGCAGTTCTTC.

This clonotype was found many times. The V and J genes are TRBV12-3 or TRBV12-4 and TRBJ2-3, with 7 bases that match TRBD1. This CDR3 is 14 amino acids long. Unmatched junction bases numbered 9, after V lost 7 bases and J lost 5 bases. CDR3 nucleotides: TGTGCCAGCATCGACAGGGAGCAGGGAGATACGCAGTATTTT. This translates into CASIDREQGDTQYF.

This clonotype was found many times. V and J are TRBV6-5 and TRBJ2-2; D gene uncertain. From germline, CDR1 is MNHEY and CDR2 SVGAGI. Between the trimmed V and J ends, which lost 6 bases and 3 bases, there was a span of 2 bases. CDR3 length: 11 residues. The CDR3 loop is CASRYTGELFF. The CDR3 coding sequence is TGTGCCAGCAGATACACCGGGGAGCTGTTTTTT.

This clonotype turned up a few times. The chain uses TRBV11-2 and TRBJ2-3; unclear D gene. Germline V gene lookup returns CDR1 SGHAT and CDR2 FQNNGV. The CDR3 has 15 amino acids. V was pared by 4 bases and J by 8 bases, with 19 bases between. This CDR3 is CASSSQPLTQATQYF. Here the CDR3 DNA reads TGTGCCAGCAGCTCCCAACCCCTCACCCAAGCTACGCAGTATTTT.

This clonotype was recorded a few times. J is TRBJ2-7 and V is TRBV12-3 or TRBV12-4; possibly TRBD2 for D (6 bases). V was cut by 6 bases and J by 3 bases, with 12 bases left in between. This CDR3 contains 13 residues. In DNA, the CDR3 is TGTGCCAGCAGCTACGCGGGGCGCTACGAGCAGTACGTC. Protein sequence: CASSYAGRYEQYV.

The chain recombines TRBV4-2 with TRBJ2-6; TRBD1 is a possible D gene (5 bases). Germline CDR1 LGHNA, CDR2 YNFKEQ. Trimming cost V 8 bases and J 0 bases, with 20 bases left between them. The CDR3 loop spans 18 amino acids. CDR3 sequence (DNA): TGTGCCAGCGCGTACCCGACAGAATCAACCTCTGGGGCCAACGTCCTGACTTTC. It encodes CASAYPTESTSGANVLTF.